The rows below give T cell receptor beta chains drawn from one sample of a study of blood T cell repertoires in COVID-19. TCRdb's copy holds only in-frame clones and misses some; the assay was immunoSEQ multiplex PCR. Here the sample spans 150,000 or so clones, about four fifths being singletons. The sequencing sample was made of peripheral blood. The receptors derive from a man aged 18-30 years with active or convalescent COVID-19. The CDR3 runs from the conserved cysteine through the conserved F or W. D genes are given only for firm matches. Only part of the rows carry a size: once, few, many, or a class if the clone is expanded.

DNA: TGTGCCAGCAGTTTTCCCGGGACAGGGACACCCCTCCACTTT; CDR3: CASSFPGTGTPLHF; D: TRBD1; J: TRBJ1-6; V: TRBV2; size: NA
DNA: TGTGCCAGCAGCGCACCGGGACAGGGGGCCAAAGATAGCAATCAGCCCCAGCATTTT; CDR3: CASSAPGQGAKDSNQPQHF; D: TRBD1; J: TRBJ1-5; V: TRBV6-2/TRBV6-3; size: NA
DNA: TGTGCCAGCAGTTTACTCCCCCTAGACAGAGATACGCAGTATTTT; CDR3: CASSLLPLDRDTQYF; D: NA; J: TRBJ2-3; V: TRBV27; size: NA
DNA: TGTGCCAGCAGAGCACAACTAGGTCAAAATGAGCAGTTCTTC; CDR3: CASRAQLGQNEQFF; D: NA; J: TRBJ2-1; V: TRBV14; size: NA
DNA: TGCGCCAGCAGGCCCGGGACAGGGGGCCCGGGGGCCGGGGAGCTGTTTTTT; CDR3: CASRPGTGGPGAGELFF; D: TRBD1; J: TRBJ2-2; V: TRBV10-2; size: NA
DNA: TGTGCCAGCACCTTAGTGAGGGGGTATGGCTACACCTTC; CDR3: CASTLVRGYGYTF; D: NA; J: TRBJ1-2; V: TRBV12-3/TRBV12-4; size: NA
DNA: TGTGCCAGCAGTGAAAACAGGGCACATTTTAATGAAAAACTGTTTTTT; CDR3: CASSENRAHFNEKLFF; D: NA; J: TRBJ1-4; V: TRBV2; size: NA
DNA: TGTGCCAGCAGTAGACAGGGGAATCAGCCCCAGCATTTT; CDR3: CASSRQGNQPQHF; D: TRBD1; J: TRBJ1-5; V: TRBV2; size: few
DNA: TGTGCCACCAGCAGAGTTGAAACTAGCGGGACTTACAATGAGCAGTTCTTC; CDR3: CATSRVETSGTYNEQFF; D: TRBD2; J: TRBJ2-1; V: TRBV15; size: NA
DNA: TGTGCCAGCTCACTAGGGACAGACAATCAGCCCCAGCATTTT; CDR3: CASSLGTDNQPQHF; D: TRBD1; J: TRBJ1-5; V: TRBV18; size: few
DNA: TGTGCCAGCAGCTTCAATAGAGATTCACCCCTCCACTTT; CDR3: CASSFNRDSPLHF; D: NA; J: TRBJ1-6; V: TRBV11-1; size: NA
DNA: TGTGCCAGTAGTATGCAACAGGGGGTATGGGAGACCCAGTACTTC; CDR3: CASSMQQGVWETQYF; D: TRBD1; J: TRBJ2-5; V: TRBV19; size: NA
DNA: TGTGCCACCAGCAGAGCACGACTAGCGACCACCGGGGAGCTGTTTTTT; CDR3: CATSRARLATTGELFF; D: TRBD2; J: TRBJ2-2; V: TRBV15; size: NA
DNA: TGCAGCGTTGTCGGACAGCTACAAGAGACCCAGTACTTC; CDR3: CSVVGQLQETQYF; D: NA; J: TRBJ2-5; V: TRBV29-1; size: NA
DNA: TGTGCCTGGAGTGTAGGGGCTAGCGGACAAGAGACCCAGTACTTC; CDR3: CAWSVGASGQETQYF; D: TRBD2; J: TRBJ2-5; V: TRBV30; size: NA
DNA: TGCGCCAGCAGCCATCTTGGACAGGGGGCGCAGGCTAATGAAAAACTGTTTTTT; CDR3: CASSHLGQGAQANEKLFF; D: TRBD1; J: TRBJ1-4; V: TRBV4-1; size: NA
DNA: TGTGCCAGCAGCCACGGGACAGGGGGCAGCTCCGAGCAGTACTTC; CDR3: CASSHGTGGSSEQYF; D: TRBD1; J: TRBJ2-7; V: TRBV13; size: NA
DNA: TGTGCCTGGGGCTCCAATCAGGGATTAATACCAGGGACCCAGTACTTC; CDR3: CAWGSNQGLIPGTQYF; D: NA; J: TRBJ2-5; V: TRBV30; size: NA
DNA: TGTGCCAGCAGCTTGCGGTTGGGGGGGGCACCTGGAAACACCATATATTTT; CDR3: CASSLRLGGAPGNTIYF; D: NA; J: TRBJ1-3; V: TRBV5-6; size: few
DNA: TGTGCCAGCAGTTTAGGGGGGACAGGCGGAGAGACCCAGTACTTC; CDR3: CASSLGGTGGETQYF; D: TRBD1; J: TRBJ2-5; V: TRBV28; size: once
DNA: TGTGCCAGCAGCTACACCGGGACAGGGAGGAATCAGCCCCAGCATTTT; CDR3: CASSYTGTGRNQPQHF; D: TRBD1; J: TRBJ1-5; V: TRBV2; size: once
DNA: TGTGCCAGTAGTATTAGAGGGAACACTGAAGCTTTCTTT; CDR3: CASSIRGNTEAFF; D: NA; J: TRBJ1-1; V: TRBV19; size: NA
DNA: TGTGCCACCGCTGGGGCAGTGGATGAAAAACTGTTTTTT; CDR3: CATAGAVDEKLFF; D: NA; J: TRBJ1-4; V: TRBV24-1; size: NA
DNA: TGCGCCAGCAGCCAGGAGGGGTGGGACAGGGTTACCGGGGAGCTGTTTTTT; CDR3: CASSQEGWDRVTGELFF; D: TRBD1; J: TRBJ2-2; V: TRBV4-1; size: NA
DNA: TGTGCCAGCAGCTTACTCGGGGTGGACCAAGAGACCCAGTACTTC; CDR3: CASSLLGVDQETQYF; D: NA; J: TRBJ2-5; V: TRBV7-3; size: NA
DNA: TGTGCCAGCAGCTTAGGACTCCTGGAGGTGAACACCGGGGAGCTGTTTTTT; CDR3: CASSLGLLEVNTGELFF; D: NA; J: TRBJ2-2; V: TRBV7-6; size: NA
DNA: TGTGCCAGCAGTTTGAGGTACATGAACACTGAAGCTTTCTTT; CDR3: CASSLRYMNTEAFF; D: NA; J: TRBJ1-1; V: TRBV27; size: once
DNA: TGTGCCAGTAGTATAGATCAGGGCAGGGGGTTCGGTGAGCAGTTCTTC; CDR3: CASSIDQGRGFGEQFF; D: TRBD1; J: TRBJ2-1; V: TRBV19; size: NA
DNA: TGTGCCAGCAGCGTAGGACAGGCAGATGGCTACACCTTC; CDR3: CASSVGQADGYTF; D: NA; J: TRBJ1-2; V: TRBV9; size: NA
DNA: TGCAGTTATTGGGGGGGGGCGAACACTGAAGCTTTCTTT; CDR3: CSYWGGANTEAFF; D: NA; J: TRBJ1-1; V: TRBV29-1; size: NA
DNA: TGTGCCACCAGCAGCAGAGCTCCTTTAGCGGGGGCCCAGCAGTTCTTC; CDR3: CATSSRAPLAGAQQFF; D: TRBD2; J: TRBJ2-1; V: TRBV15; size: NA
DNA: TGTGCCAGCAGCGCACAGGGGGTTGGCTACACCTTC; CDR3: CASSAQGVGYTF; D: TRBD1; J: TRBJ1-2; V: TRBV9; size: NA
DNA: TGTGCCAGCAGTGGAGGACAGGGAGGTCAGCCCCAGCATTTT; CDR3: CASSGGQGGQPQHF; D: TRBD1; J: TRBJ1-5; V: TRBV2; size: few
DNA: TGCAGTGCTAGTGTTACTAACCTGGGACTAGTTTTTTATGAGCAGTTCTTC; CDR3: CSASVTNLGLVFYEQFF; D: TRBD2; J: TRBJ2-1; V: TRBV20-1; size: NA
DNA: TGTGCCACAGAGACGGAGACCTATGGCTACACCTTC; CDR3: CATETETYGYTF; D: NA; J: TRBJ1-2; V: TRBV2; size: NA
DNA: TGTGCCAGCAGCTATCGATTTCAACGGGAGAACACCGGGGAGCTGTTTTTT; CDR3: CASSYRFQRENTGELFF; D: NA; J: TRBJ2-2; V: TRBV5-6; size: NA
DNA: TGTGCCAGCACCGGGGCCGCTGAGCAGTTCTTC; CDR3: CASTGAAEQFF; D: NA; J: TRBJ2-1; V: TRBV7-9; size: NA
DNA: TGTGCCAGCAGCATAGGGACAGCGTCTCAAAGAGATGAAGCTTTCTTT; CDR3: CASSIGTASQRDEAFF; D: TRBD1; J: TRBJ1-1; V: TRBV6-6; size: NA
DNA: TGCGCCAGCAGTGAAGGCCTCAGCGGGGGTCAAGAGACCCAGTACTTC; CDR3: CASSEGLSGGQETQYF; D: TRBD2; J: TRBJ2-5; V: TRBV10-1; size: NA
DNA: TGTGCCAGTAGTGGAGTCTGGGGGCAGGGGACCCAGTACTTC; CDR3: CASSGVWGQGTQYF; D: NA; J: TRBJ2-5; V: TRBV19; size: NA
DNA: TGCGCCAGCAGGGTAGGACATGACAATCAGCCCCAGCATTTT; CDR3: CASRVGHDNQPQHF; D: NA; J: TRBJ1-5; V: TRBV10-2; size: NA
DNA: TGTGCCAGCTCACCTTCGACAAAAGAAGCTTTCTTT; CDR3: CASSPSTKEAFF; D: NA; J: TRBJ1-1; V: TRBV18; size: NA
DNA: TGTGCCTGGAGTGTACAGCGGGAGCCCTACGAGCAGTACTTC; CDR3: CAWSVQREPYEQYF; D: TRBD2; J: TRBJ2-7; V: TRBV30; size: few
DNA: TGTGCCAGCTCTCGAGGGAGGTTCGGAGAGACCCAGTACTTC; CDR3: CASSRGRFGETQYF; D: NA; J: TRBJ2-5; V: TRBV18; size: NA
DNA: TGTGCCAGCAGCTCAAACACCGGGGAGCTGTTTTTT; CDR3: CASSSNTGELFF; D: NA; J: TRBJ2-2; V: TRBV7-3; size: NA
DNA: TGTGCCAGCAGTTTAACAGACAATCAGCCCCAGCATTTT; CDR3: CASSLTDNQPQHF; D: NA; J: TRBJ1-5; V: TRBV12-3/TRBV12-4; size: NA
DNA: TGCGCCAGCAGCCTACCGGGACAGGGGTCCCTAAGAAGGTACGAGCAGTACTTC; CDR3: CASSLPGQGSLRRYEQYF; D: TRBD1; J: TRBJ2-7; V: TRBV5-1; size: NA
DNA: TGTGCCAGCAGTGGACAGGGACGGACCGGGGAGCTGTTTTTT; CDR3: CASSGQGRTGELFF; D: TRBD1; J: TRBJ2-2; V: TRBV25-1; size: NA
DNA: TGTGCCAGCAGCTTATCCGCTAGCGGGGGGCACAGGGAGCAGTACTTC; CDR3: CASSLSASGGHREQYF; D: TRBD2; J: TRBJ2-7; V: TRBV7-2; size: NA
DNA: TGTGCCAGCAGGGCCGGGACAGGGAACAATCAGCCCCAGCATTTT; CDR3: CASRAGTGNNQPQHF; D: TRBD1; J: TRBJ1-5; V: TRBV28; size: NA